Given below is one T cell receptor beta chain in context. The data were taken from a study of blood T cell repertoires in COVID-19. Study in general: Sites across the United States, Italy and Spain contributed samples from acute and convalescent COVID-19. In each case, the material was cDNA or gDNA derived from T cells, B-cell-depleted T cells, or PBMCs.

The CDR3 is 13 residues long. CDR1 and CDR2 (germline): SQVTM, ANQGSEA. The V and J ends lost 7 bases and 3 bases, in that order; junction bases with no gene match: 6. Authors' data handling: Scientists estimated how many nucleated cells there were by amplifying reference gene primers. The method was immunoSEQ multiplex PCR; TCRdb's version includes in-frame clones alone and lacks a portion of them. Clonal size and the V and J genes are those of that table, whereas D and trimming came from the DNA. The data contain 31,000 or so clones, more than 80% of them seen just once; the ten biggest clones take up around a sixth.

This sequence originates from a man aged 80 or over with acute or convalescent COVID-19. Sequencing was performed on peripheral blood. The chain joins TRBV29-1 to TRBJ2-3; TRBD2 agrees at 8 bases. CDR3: CSADGGVTDTQYF. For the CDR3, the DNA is TGCAGCGCTGACGGGGGGGTAACAGATACGCAGTATTTT.